The 19 T cell receptor beta chains in this list originate from one sample, sequenced in a study of shared clonotypes between healthy human individuals. The repertoire was sequenced with immunoSEQ multiplex PCR; TCRdb's copy has only in-frame clones and lacks some. The sample carries roughly 2 million clones, approximately 95% recorded once. Only CD45RO-negative cells positively selected for CCR7 counted as naive CD8 cells, so terminally differentiated effector memory CD45RA+ cells were excluded. The sequenced sample consisted of naive CD8+ T cells sorted from blood. These receptors were obtained from a man aged 18-30 years in good health.

The chain recombines TRBV27 with TRBJ2-7; weak D call: TRBD1 (5 bases). CDR1 MNHEY and CDR2 SMNVEV come from the germline V gene (reference sequence). CDR3 length: 14 amino acids. V gave up 4 bases and J gave up 4 bases, with 14 bases separating them. CDR3 amino acids: CASSYYQGEYEQYF. In nucleotides, the CDR3 is TGTGCCAGCAGTTACTACCAAGGGGAATACGAGCAGTACTTC.

Comment on this clone: Other DNA sequences from this sample encode an identical CDR3 as well. The chain joins TRBV11-2 to TRBJ2-3; D assignment may be TRBD1 or TRBD2 (6 bases each). This CDR3 has 15 residues. V dropped 1 base and J dropped 1 base, with 9 bases sitting between them. In germline, CDR1 is SGHAT, CDR2 FQNNGV. The CDR3 sequence: CASSLVGGGTDTQYF. The CDR3, as DNA: TGTGCCAGCAGCTTAGTGGGGGGCGGCACAGATACGCAGTATTTT.

This clone was recorded once. The V call is TRBV6-5, the J call TRBJ1-1; D possibly corresponds to TRBD1 (6 bases). Trimming pared 5 bases from V and 0 bases from J, leaving 10 bases between. CDR1 is MNHEY, CDR2 SVGAGI, per germline. The CDR3 spans 14 residues. The CDR3 sequence is CASSQGFLNTEAFF. The CDR3 DNA reads TGTGCCAGCAGTCAGGGGTTTTTGAACACTGAAGCTTTCTTT.

V and J are TRBV5-1 and TRBJ2-4; D may be TRBD2 (6 bases). The germline V gene has CDR1 SGHRS and CDR2 YFSETQ. The CDR3 has 13 residues. The V end lost 1 base, the J end lost 6 bases, and 8 bases lay between the germline ends. CDR3 residues: CASSLSSGNIQYF. CDR3 bases: TGCGCCAGCAGCTTGAGTAGCGGAAACATTCAGTACTTC.

The chain employs TRBV6-5 and TRBJ2-7; 8 bases map to TRBD1. Per the germline V gene, CDR1 is MNHEY and CDR2 is SVGAGI. The CDR3 has 14 amino acids. J was trimmed by 3 bases and V by 4 bases; bases with no gene match: 5. This CDR3 is CASSSTGGLYEQYF. CDR3 nucleotides: TGTGCCAGCAGTTCTACAGGGGGACTCTACGAGCAGTACTTC.

V usage is TRBV5-1 and J usage is TRBJ2-1, with D possibly TRBD1 on 6 matching bases. V was trimmed by 0 bases and J by 4 bases, leaving 11 bases between them. This CDR3 is 15 amino acids long. The germline V gene has CDR1 SGHRS and CDR2 YFSETQ. The CDR3 DNA follows: TGCGCCAGCAGCTTGGGGACAGAGGAATACAATGAGCAGTTCTTC. Translated, it gives CASSLGTEEYNEQFF.

The chain has TRBV7-9 and TRBJ2-3; possible D gene TRBD1, 5 bases. Germline V CDR1 and CDR2: SEHNR, FQNEAQ (reference sequence). Trimming took off 5 bases at V and 3 bases at J, with 15 bases between the two ends. This CDR3 comprises 15 residues. DNA for the CDR3: TGTGCCAGCAGCCAACTTGGGGCTAAAACAGATACGCAGTATTTT. It yields the protein CASSQLGAKTDTQYF.

The CDR3 nucleotides read TGTGCCAGCAGCCAAGTCAGCTCTCTCTCCTACGAGCAGTACTTC. Residues: CASSQVSSLSYEQYF. This chain uses TRBV14 with TRBJ2-7, with D hard to call. The CDR3 is made up of 15 amino acids. Looked up from germline, CDR1 is SGHDN and CDR2 is FVKESK. V dropped 1 base and J dropped 0 bases, with 10 bases sitting between them.

The genes are TRBV29-1 and TRBJ2-5; 8 bases fit TRBD1. The CDR3 length is 14 residues. V gave up 6 bases and J gave up 4 bases; unmatched junction bases: 10. CDR1 SQVTM and CDR2 ANQGSEA come from the germline V gene. CDR3 in amino acids: CSVEGQEELETQYF. CDR3 DNA: TGCAGCGTCGAGGGACAGGAAGAATTAGAGACCCAGTACTTC.

V is TRBV9 and J is TRBJ2-6, with unresolved D. Trimming shortened V by 3 bases and J by 2 bases, and 18 bases separated the two germline ends. The length of the CDR3 is 18 residues. Germline V CDR1 and CDR2: SGDLS, YYNGEE. In DNA form, the CDR3 reads TGTGCCAGCAGCGCCGTTGGAAACCCATCGCCTGGGGCCAACGTCCTGACTTTC. It is translated as CASSAVGNPSPGANVLTF.

The chain is built from TRBV11-2 and TRBJ1-4, with D possibly TRBD1 on 5 matching bases. The V end lost 0 bases, the J end lost 2 bases, and 16 bases lay between the germline ends. This CDR3 contains 18 residues. Germline V lookup: CDR1 SGHAT, CDR2 FQNNGV. The CDR3 bases are TGTGCCAGCAGCTTAGACGGAGACAGTGAGGGGACTAATGAAAAACTGTTTTTT. Amino acids: CASSLDGDSEGTNEKLFF.

The chain joins TRBV7-2 to TRBJ2-5; 13 nucleotides agree with TRBD2. CDR1 SGHTA and CDR2 FQGNSA come from the germline V gene. This CDR3 has 18 amino acids. V gave up 0 bases and J gave up 0 bases; unmatched junction bases: 4. The CDR3 loop is CASSLARLAGGYQETQYF. The DNA for the CDR3 is TGTGCCAGCAGCTTAGCCCGACTAGCGGGAGGCTACCAAGAGACCCAGTACTTC.

This clone appeared a single time. The genes are TRBV19 and TRBJ1-2; possibly TRBD1 for D (5 bases). Germline CDR1 and CDR2: LNHDA and SQIVND (reference sequence). V was pared by 5 bases and J by 4 bases, with 14 bases between. This CDR3 comprises 14 residues. For the CDR3, the DNA is TGTGCCAGTAGTGGGGTAGACAGTTTCTATGGCTACACCTTC. It translates to CASSGVDSFYGYTF.

The chain recombines TRBV25-1 with TRBJ2-5; D possibly corresponds to TRBD2 (6 bases). The CDR3 extends over 15 amino acids. Germline CDR1 reads MGHDK; CDR2 reads SYGVNS. The V end lost 0 bases, the J end lost 1 base, and 9 bases lay between the germline ends. The CDR3 spells CASSEYSGGQETQYF. CDR3 coding DNA: TGTGCCAGCAGTGAATATTCCGGGGGCCAAGAGACCCAGTACTTC. Supplemented by reference TRBV25-1 and TRBJ2-5, the full variable domain reads EADIYQTPRYLVIGTGKKITLECSQTMGHDKMYWYQQDPGMELHLIHYSYGVNSTEKGDLSSESTVSRIRTEHFPLTLESARPSHTSQYLCASSEYSGGQETQYFGPGTRLLVL.

The chain carries TRBV30 and TRBJ1-1, with TRBD1 matching over 7 bases. The CDR3 totals 15 residues. The trim removed 0 bases at V and 0 bases at J, leaving 4 bases unmatched. Germline CDR1 and CDR2: GTSNPN and SVGIG (reference sequence). The CDR3 nucleotides read TGTGCCTGGAGTGTACAGGGGCGCTTGAACACTGAAGCTTTCTTT. Protein product: CAWSVQGRLNTEAFF.

The chain couples TRBV13 to TRBJ2-5, with 9 bases matching TRBD2. V was clipped by 4 bases and J by 1 base; unmatched bases: 4. The CDR3 totals 15 residues. CDR1 and CDR2 (germline): PRHDT, FYEKMQ (reference sequence). CDR3 nucleotides: TGTGCCAGCAGCTCCAGGACTAGCGCCCAAGAGACCCAGTACTTC. Translated, it gives CASSSRTSAQETQYF. Full variable domain (missing parts from reference TRBV13 and TRBJ2-5): AAGVIQSPRHLIKEKRETATLKCYPIPRHDTVYWYQQGPGQDPQFLISFYEKMQSDKGSIPDRFSAQQFSDYHSELNMSSLELGDSALYFCASSSRTSAQETQYFGPGTRLLVL.

This clone was counted many times. The chain employs TRBV4-1 and TRBJ2-7, with D perhaps matching TRBD1 or TRBD2 (5 bases each). This CDR3 comprises 15 residues. V was shortened by 1 base and J by 0 bases, with 10 bases between the two germline ends. Germline V gene lookup returns CDR1 MGHRA and CDR2 YSYEKL. The DNA of the CDR3 is TGCGCCAGCAGCCAAGTGAAGGGGACCTCCTACGAGCAGTACTTC. It encodes CASSQVKGTSYEQYF.

This chain connects TRBV1 to TRBJ2-1; TRBD2, the D gene given by the table, was not confirmed from the DNA. TRBV1 is deemed a pseudogene. CDR3 length: 14 amino acids. CDR3 sequence: CTSSHPPGVVEQFF. DNA of the CDR3: TGCACCAGCAGCCATCCCCCGGGGGTCGTGGAGCAGTTCTTC.

V usage is TRBV30 and J usage is TRBJ1-1; a possible D gene is TRBD1 (5 bases). CDR3 length: 11 residues. Germline CDR1 GTSNPN, CDR2 SVGIG (reference sequence). V lost 5 bases, J lost 5 bases, and 9 bases lay in between. CDR3 sequence reads: CAWDGGTEAFF. CDR3 nucleotides: TGTGCCTGGGACGGGGGGACTGAAGCTTTCTTT.